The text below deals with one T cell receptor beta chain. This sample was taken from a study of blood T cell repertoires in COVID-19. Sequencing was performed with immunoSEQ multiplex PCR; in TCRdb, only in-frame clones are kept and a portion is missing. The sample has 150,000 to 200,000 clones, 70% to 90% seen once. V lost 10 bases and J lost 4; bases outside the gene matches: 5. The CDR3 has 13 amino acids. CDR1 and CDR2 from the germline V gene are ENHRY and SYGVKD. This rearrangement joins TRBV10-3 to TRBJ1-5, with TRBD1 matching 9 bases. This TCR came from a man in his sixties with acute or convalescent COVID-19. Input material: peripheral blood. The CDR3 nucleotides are TGTGCCACGGGACAGGGTGGTAATCAGCCCCAGCATTTT. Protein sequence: CATGQGGNQPQHF.